This TCR beta chain comes out of a study of cytomegalovirus exposure and HLA in healthy donors. Study-level results: In a later analysis, CMV-associated beta chains were mostly HLA-associated, it appeared. Previous analysis showed most TCR beta V segments were productive about 90% or about 30% of the time. Reports showed the classifier diagnosing cytomegalovirus status with high specificity and sensitivity. Analysis performed later showed TCR beta chains linked to HLA being more clonally expanded than equally common others.

With respect to this clone: Antigen: not known.

CDR1 is ENHRY, CDR2 SYGVKD, per germline. The J segment lost 6 bases and the V segment lost 10 bases, leaving 12 bases of the junction unmatched. This CDR3 is 15 amino acids long. The study ran its PCR with 60 Vbeta and 13 Jbeta primers. Assay: immunoSEQ multiplex PCR; the TCRdb copy retains only in-frame clones and omits some. The table shows 200,000 or so clones, with around 86% occurring only once. The chain couples TRBV10-3 to TRBJ2-1; 10 nucleotides agree with TRBD2. Sequenced sample: PBMCs. The receptor comes from a woman aged 45-65 years in good health and CMV-seropositive. CDR3 residues: CATGLGTSDFNEQFF. DNA of the CDR3: TGTGCCACCGGACTGGGGACTAGCGACTTCAATGAGCAGTTCTTC.